Listed below are T cell receptor beta chains from one sample, sequenced in a study of breast tumors, draining lymph nodes, adjacent tissues. MiXCR was run by TCRdb on the multiplex PCR reads, yielding one entry per CDR3 protein. The sample records hundreds of thousands of distinct CDR3 sequences, about 34% being singletons. Specimen: axillary lymph node tissue. These receptors were taken from a female donor with breast cancer. Some clones in this sample may be carry-over from other donors' samples. CDR3s include the opening cysteine and the closing phenylalanine or tryptophan. A D gene is named only where the DNA matches it firmly. Only some rows state a clone size, as once, few, many or a class for expanded clones.

>TRBJ2-7|many|TRBD2|TRBV10-3
CAISESTSASYEQYF
TGTGCCATCAGTGAATCGACTAGCGCATCCTACGAGCAGTACTTC
>TRBJ2-7|many|.|TRBV5-6
CASSWGTPYEQYF
TGTGCCAGCAGCTGGGGGACTCCCTACGAGCAGTACTTC
>TRBJ2-1|many|.|TRBV9
CASSARDSSYNEQFF
TGTGCCAGCAGCGCCAGAGACAGTTCCTACAATGAGCAGTTCTTC
>TRBJ2-5|many|.|TRBV20-1
CSASRAAGETQYF
TGCAGTGCTAGTAGGGCAGCTGGGGAGACCCAGTACTTC
>TRBJ2-3|many|TRBD2|TRBV2
CASSGSRLAGRTDTQYF
TGTGCCAGCAGCGGCAGCCGACTAGCGGGACGCACAGATACGCAGTATTTT
>TRBJ1-5|.|TRBD1|TRBV18
CASSSEWTGWSNQPQHF
TGTGCCAGCTCATCAGAGTGGACAGGATGGAGCAATCAGCCCCAGCATTTT
>TRBJ2-7|.|TRBD2|TRBV11-2
CASGLAGAAQYF
TGTGCCAGCGGCTTAGCGGGAGCTGCGCAGTACTTC
>TRBJ2-7|many|TRBD2|TRBV20-1
CSAPRLAGHEQYF
TGCAGTGCCCCTAGACTAGCGGGACACGAGCAGTACTTC
>TRBJ2-7|many|TRBD2|TRBV20-1
CSVREASGGWEQYF
TGCAGTGTTAGGGAGGCTAGCGGGGGATGGGAGCAGTACTTC
>TRBJ1-4|.|.|TRBV20-1
CSARASGGAITNEKLFF
TGCAGTGCTAGAGCTAGTGGAGGGGCCATAACTAATGAAAAACTGTTTTTT
>TRBJ1-6|many|.|TRBV5-6
CASSLGPDRQSPLHF
TGTGCCAGCAGCTTGGGCCCTGACAGGCAGTCACCCCTCCACTTT
>TRBJ2-5|few|.|TRBV6-2/TRBV6-3
CASKKTLQETQYF
TGTGCCAGCAAGAAAACACTACAAGAGACCCAGTACTTC
>TRBJ2-5|many|TRBD2|TRBV18
CASSPLSSGSAETQYF
TGTGCCAGCTCACCACTGTCTAGCGGTTCGGCAGAGACCCAGTACTTC
>TRBJ1-1|.|.|TRBV18
CASSPAPTNTEAFF
TGTGCCAGCTCACCCGCGCCGACTAACACTGAAGCTTTCTTT
>TRBJ2-3|many|.|TRBV2
CATPLRPADTQYF
TGTGCCACCCCACTACGCCCCGCAGATACGCAGTATTTT
>TRBJ2-5|.|TRBD1|TRBV20-1
CSAGDRGWETQYF
TGCAGTGCTGGGGACAGGGGGTGGGAGACCCAGTACTTC
>TRBJ2-5|many|.|TRBV12-3/TRBV12-4
CASSTWADQETQYF
TGTGCCAGCAGTACTTGGGCGGACCAAGAGACCCAGTACTTC
>TRBJ2-7|many|.|TRBV20-1
CSARGLATHEQYF
TGCAGTGCTAGGGGGCTAGCTACCCACGAGCAGTACTTC
>TRBJ2-7|.|.|TRBV6-1
CASSLQGGRSYEQYF
TGTGCCAGCAGTCTTCAGGGGGGACGCTCCTACGAGCAGTACTTC
>TRBJ1-2|.|.|TRBV7-9
CASSPPPGGDDYGYTF
TGTGCCAGCAGCCCCCCCCCCGGGGGGGACGACTATGGCTACACCTTC
>TRBJ1-2|.|TRBD1|TRBV10-2
CASSDRTGGDGYTF
TGCGCCAGCAGTGATCGGACAGGGGGAGATGGCTACACCTTC
>TRBJ2-7|many|TRBD1|TRBV5-1
CASSLRDRGKQYF
TGCGCCAGCAGCTTGAGGGACAGGGGAAAGCAGTACTTC
>TRBJ1-4|many|.|TRBV20-1
CSAHIDSFNEKLFF
TGCAGTGCTCACATCGATTCGTTTAATGAAAAACTGTTTTTT
>TRBJ1-1|many|.|TRBV15
CATSRDRKQIEAFF
TGTGCCACCAGCAGAGATCGAAAGCAGATTGAAGCTTTCTTT
>TRBJ2-5|many|.|TRBV24-1
CATSDFHPETSDGETQYF
TGTGCCACCAGTGATTTTCATCCTGAAACTAGTGACGGAGAGACCCAGTACTTC
>TRBJ1-4|.|.|TRBV19
CASKGTSGSLALFF
TGTGCCAGCAAAGGCACTAGCGGGAGTTTAGCACTGTTTTTT
>TRBJ2-1|many|.|TRBV5-4
CASSLGSAGYNEQFF
TGTGCCAGCAGCTTGGGAAGTGCCGGCTACAATGAGCAGTTCTTC
>TRBJ2-2|.|TRBD2|TRBV15
CATSRYSGTSGNTGELFF
TGTGCCACCAGCAGATACTCCGGGACTAGCGGAAACACCGGGGAGCTGTTTTTT
>TRBJ1-2|.|TRBD1|TRBV12-3/TRBV12-4
CASSPPGGTGGYTF
TGTGCCAGCAGCCCGCCAGGGGGGACGGGGGGCTACACCTTC
>TRBJ2-7|many|.|TRBV19
CASSIDLSVAASYEQYF
TGTGCCAGTAGTATAGATCTATCGGTCGCTGCGTCCTACGAGCAGTACTTC
>TRBJ2-1|many|.|TRBV20-1
CSASPLLRRGNEQFF
TGCAGTGCTAGCCCCTTACTGAGGAGAGGCAATGAGCAGTTCTTC
>TRBJ2-6|many|.|TRBV6-2/TRBV6-3
CASSHPGANVLTF
TGTGCCAGCAGTCACCCTGGGGCCAACGTCCTGACTTTC
>TRBJ2-2|many|.|TRBV12-3/TRBV12-4
CASTFAANTGELFF
TGTGCCAGCACGTTTGCGGCCAACACCGGGGAGCTGTTTTTT
>TRBJ2-7|many|.|TRBV5-1
CASSGDGSYEQYF
TGCGCCAGCAGCGGGGACGGCTCCTACGAGCAGTACTTC
>TRBJ2-7|many|.|TRBV6-1
CASSEQHYEQYF
TGTGCCAGCAGTGAACAGCACTACGAGCAGTACTTC
>TRBJ2-5|many|.|TRBV12-3/TRBV12-4
CASSLFKGETQYF
TGTGCCAGCAGCCTTTTCAAGGGGGAGACCCAGTACTTC
>TRBJ2-1|.|TRBD2|TRBV28
CASSFTSGRSIYNEQFF
TGTGCCAGCAGTTTCACTAGCGGGAGGTCTATCTACAATGAGCAGTTCTTC
>TRBJ1-5|.|TRBD1|TRBV12-3/TRBV12-4
CASSLGTGGVGNQPQHF
TGTGCCAGCAGTTTAGGGACAGGGGGCGTAGGCAATCAGCCCCAGCATTTT
>TRBJ2-7|many|.|TRBV12-3/TRBV12-4
CASSRTGSYEQYF
TGTGCCAGCAGTAGGACGGGTTCCTACGAGCAGTACTTC
>TRBJ2-5|many|TRBD1|TRBV20-1
CASTGTETQSF
TGCGCCTCGACAGGGACAGAGACCCAGTCCTTC
>TRBJ1-1|.|.|TRBV5-8
CASSSYTEAFF
TGTGCCAGCAGCTCGTACACTGAAGCTTTCTTT
>TRBJ1-3|many|.|TRBV30
CAWRAAGESGNTIYF
TGTGCCTGGAGGGCTGCTGGGGAATCTGGAAACACCATATATTTT
>TRBJ2-1|.|TRBD2|TRBV5-4
CASSSGLAGGGGEQFF
TGTGCCAGCAGCTCGGGACTAGCGGGGGGTGGGGGTGAGCAGTTCTTC